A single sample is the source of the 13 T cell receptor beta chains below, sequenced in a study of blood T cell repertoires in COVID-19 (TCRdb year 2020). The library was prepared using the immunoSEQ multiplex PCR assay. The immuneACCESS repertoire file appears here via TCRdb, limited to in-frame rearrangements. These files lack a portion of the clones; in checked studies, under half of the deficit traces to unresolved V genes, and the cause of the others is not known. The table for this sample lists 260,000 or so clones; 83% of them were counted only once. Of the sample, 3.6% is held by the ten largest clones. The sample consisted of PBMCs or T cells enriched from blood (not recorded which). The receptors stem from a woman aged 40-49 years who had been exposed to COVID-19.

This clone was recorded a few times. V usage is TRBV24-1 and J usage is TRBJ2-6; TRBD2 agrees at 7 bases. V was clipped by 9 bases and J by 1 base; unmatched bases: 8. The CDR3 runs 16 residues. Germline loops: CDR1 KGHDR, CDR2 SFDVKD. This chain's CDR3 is CATGRGGSSGANVLTF. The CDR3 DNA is TGTGCCACCGGGCGCGGGGGTAGTTCTGGGGCCAACGTCCTGACTTTC.

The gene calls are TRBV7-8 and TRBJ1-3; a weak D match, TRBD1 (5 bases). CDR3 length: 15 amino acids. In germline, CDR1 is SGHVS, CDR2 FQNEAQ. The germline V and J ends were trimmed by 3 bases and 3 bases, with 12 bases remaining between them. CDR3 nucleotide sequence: TGTGCCAGCAGCTTCGGGGGGTGGGATGGAAACACCATATATTTT. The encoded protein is CASSFGGWDGNTIYF.

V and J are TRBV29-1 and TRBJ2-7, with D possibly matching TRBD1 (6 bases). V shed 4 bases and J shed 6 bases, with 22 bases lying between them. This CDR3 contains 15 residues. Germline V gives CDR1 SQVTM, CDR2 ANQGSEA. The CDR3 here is CSVVFVVDSPPEQYF. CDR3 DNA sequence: TGCAGCGTTGTATTCGTTGTGGACAGTCCCCCCGAGCAGTACTTC.

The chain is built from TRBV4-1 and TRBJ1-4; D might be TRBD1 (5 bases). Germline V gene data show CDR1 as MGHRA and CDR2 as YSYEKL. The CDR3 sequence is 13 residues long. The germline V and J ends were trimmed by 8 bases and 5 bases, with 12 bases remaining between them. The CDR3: CASGGGVNEKLFF. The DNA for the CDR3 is TGCGCCAGCGGCGGGGGGGTGAATGAAAAACTGTTTTTT.

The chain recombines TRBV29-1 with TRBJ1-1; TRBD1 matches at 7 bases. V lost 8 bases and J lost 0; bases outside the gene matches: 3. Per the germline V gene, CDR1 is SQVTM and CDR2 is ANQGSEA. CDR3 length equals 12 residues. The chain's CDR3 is CSLRGMNTEAFF. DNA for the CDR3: TGCAGCCTCAGGGGGATGAACACTGAAGCTTTCTTT. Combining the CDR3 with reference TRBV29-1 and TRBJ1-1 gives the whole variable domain SAVISQKPSRDICQRGTSLTIQCQVDSQVTMMFWYRQQPGQSLTLIATANQGSEATYESGFVIDKFPISRPNLTFSTLTVSNMSPEDSSIYLCSLRGMNTEAFFGQGTRLTVV.

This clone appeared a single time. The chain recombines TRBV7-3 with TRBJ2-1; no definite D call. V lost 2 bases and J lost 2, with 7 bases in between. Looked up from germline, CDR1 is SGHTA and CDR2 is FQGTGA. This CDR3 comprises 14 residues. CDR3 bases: TGTGCCAGCAGCTTACAGGCGACCTACAATGAGCAGTTCTTC. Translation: CASSLQATYNEQFF.

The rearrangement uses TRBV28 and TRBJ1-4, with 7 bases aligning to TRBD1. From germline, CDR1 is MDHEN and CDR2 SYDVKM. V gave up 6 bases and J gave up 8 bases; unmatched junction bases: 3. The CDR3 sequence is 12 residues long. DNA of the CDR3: TGTGCCAGCAGAGACAGGGACGAAAAACTGTTTTTT. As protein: CASRDRDEKLFF.

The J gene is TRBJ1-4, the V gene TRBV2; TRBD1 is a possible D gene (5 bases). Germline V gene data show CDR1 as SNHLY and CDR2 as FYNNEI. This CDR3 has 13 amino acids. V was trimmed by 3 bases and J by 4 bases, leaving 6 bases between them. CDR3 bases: TGTGCCAGCAGTGACCAGGGTAATGAAAAACTGTTTTTT. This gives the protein CASSDQGNEKLFF.

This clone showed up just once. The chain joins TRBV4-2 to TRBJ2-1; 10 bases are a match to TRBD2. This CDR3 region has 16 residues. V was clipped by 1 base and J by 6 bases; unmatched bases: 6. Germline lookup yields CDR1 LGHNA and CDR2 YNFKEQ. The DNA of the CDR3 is TGTGCCAGCAGCCAAGCCTCTAGCGGGAGCCTCAATGAGCAGTTCTTC. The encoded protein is CASSQASSGSLNEQFF.

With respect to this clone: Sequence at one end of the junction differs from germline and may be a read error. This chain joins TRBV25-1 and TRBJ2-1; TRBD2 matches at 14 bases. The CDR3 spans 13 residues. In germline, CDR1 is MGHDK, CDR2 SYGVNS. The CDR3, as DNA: TGTGCCAGCAGCTGGACTAGCGGGGGGCCTTTGGTCTTC. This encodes CASSWTSGGPLVF.

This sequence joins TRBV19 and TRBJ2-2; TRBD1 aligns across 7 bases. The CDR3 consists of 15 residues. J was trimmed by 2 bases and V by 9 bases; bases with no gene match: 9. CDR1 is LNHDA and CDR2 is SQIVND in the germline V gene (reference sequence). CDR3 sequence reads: CASRGTASNTGELFF. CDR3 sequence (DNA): TGTGCCAGCAGAGGGACAGCTTCCAACACCGGGGAGCTGTTTTTT.

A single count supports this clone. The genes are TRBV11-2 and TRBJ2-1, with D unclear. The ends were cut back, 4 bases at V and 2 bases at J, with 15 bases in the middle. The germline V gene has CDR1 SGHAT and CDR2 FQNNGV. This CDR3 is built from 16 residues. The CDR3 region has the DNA TGTGCCAGCAGCTCCCCTTCGCTAGATCCCTACAATGAGCAGTTCTTC. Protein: CASSSPSLDPYNEQFF.

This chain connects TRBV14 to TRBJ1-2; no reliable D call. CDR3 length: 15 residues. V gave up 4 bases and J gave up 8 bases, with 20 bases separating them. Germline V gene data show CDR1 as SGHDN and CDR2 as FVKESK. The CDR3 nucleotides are TGTGCCAGCAGCCCACCGCCGGCGGGATATTTCGGCTACACCTTC. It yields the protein CASSPPPAGYFGYTF. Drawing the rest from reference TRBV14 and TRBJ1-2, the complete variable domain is EAGVTQFPSHSVIEKGQTVTLRCDPISGHDNLYWYRRVMGKEIKFLLHFVKESKQDESGMPNNRFLAERTGGTYSTLKVQPAELEDSGVYFCASSPPPAGYFGYTFGSGTRLTVV.